Shown below are 29 T cell receptor beta chains from a single sample sequenced in a study of shared clonotypes between healthy human individuals. TCRdb keeps only in-frame clones here, not all; method: immunoSEQ multiplex PCR. The table has about 1 million clones, more than 60% seen once. The sample comprised memory CD4+ T cells sorted from blood. As for subset: CD45RA-negative fraction. The source of these receptors is a man younger than 35 in good health.

This clone showed up many times. J is TRBJ2-2 and V is TRBV9; D not resolved. The germline gives CDR1 SGDLS, CDR2 YYNGEE. CDR3 length equals 13 residues. V lost 3 bases to trimming and J lost 6 bases, with 9 bases between them. The CDR3 here is CASSAVMSGELFF. The CDR3 region has the DNA TGTGCCAGCAGCGCCGTGATGTCCGGGGAGCTGTTTTTT.

The chain employs TRBV13 and TRBJ1-2; D gene unclear. The CDR3 spans 15 residues. Germline-derived CDR1 and CDR2 are PRHDT and FYEKMQ (reference sequence). The V end was cut by 1 base, the J end by 3 bases, with 12 bases between. The CDR3 DNA reads TGTGCCAGCAGCTTAGTCCCGACGGAGTACTATGGCTACACCTTC. This codes for CASSLVPTEYYGYTF.

Worth noting for this clone: This sample includes further DNA sequences coding for the same CDR3. V gene TRBV4-2 combines with J gene TRBJ2-3; D not certain. V was trimmed by 3 bases and J by 2 bases, leaving 6 bases between them. CDR1 LGHNA and CDR2 YNFKEQ come from the germline V gene. CDR3 length: 13 amino acids. The CDR3 nucleotides are TGTGCCAGCAGCCAGGATAACACAGATACGCAGTATTTT. It is translated as CASSQDNTDTQYF.

V is TRBV9 and J is TRBJ2-1, with 8 bases that match TRBD2. V shed 0 bases, J shed 4 bases, and the junction held 6 bases outside the gene matches. Germline CDR1 is SGDLS and CDR2 is YYNGEE. This CDR3 is built from 16 residues. CDR3 in DNA: TGTGCCAGCAGCGTAGGTTCCAGCGGGGGTTACAATGAGCAGTTCTTC. It translates to CASSVGSSGGYNEQFF.

J is TRBJ2-7 and V is TRBV10-1, with D unresolved. Germline V gene sequence: CDR1 WNHNN, CDR2 SYGVQD (reference sequence). This CDR3 is built from 14 residues. The V end was cut by 5 bases, the J end by 4 bases, with 15 bases between. The CDR3 DNA sequence: TGCGCCAGCAGTCCCCCGGGTAAAGGTTACGAGCAGTACTTC. Its protein product is CASSPPGKGYEQYF.

This rearrangement joins TRBV18 to TRBJ2-1; TRBD2 matches 9 bases. The CDR3 has 14 amino acids. The germline gives CDR1 KGHSH, CDR2 LQKENI. The J segment lost 5 bases and the V segment lost 3 bases, leaving 2 bases of the junction unmatched. CDR3 in DNA: TGTGCCAGCTCACCGACTAGCGGCAACAATGAGCAGTTCTTC. Amino acids: CASSPTSGNNEQFF.

In its sample, this clone was seen a few times. Additional DNA sequences in this sample encode the identical CDR3. This rearrangement joins TRBV5-1 to TRBJ2-5; TRBD2 matches at 10 bases. The CDR3 is 16 residues long. Germline CDR1 reads SGHRS; CDR2 reads YFSETQ. V lost 0 bases to trimming and J lost 1 base; unmatched junction nucleotides: 3. Here the CDR3 DNA reads TGCGCCAGCAGCTTGGCCCTAGCGGGAGCCCAAGAGACCCAGTACTTC. Protein: CASSLALAGAQETQYF. Drawing the rest from reference TRBV5-1 and TRBJ2-5, the complete variable domain is KAGVTQTPRYLIKTRGQQVTLSCSPISGHRSVSWYQQTPGQGLQFLFEYFSETQRNKGNFPGRFSGRQFSNSRSEMNVSTLELGDSALYLCASSLALAGAQETQYFGPGTRLLVL.

The J gene is TRBJ2-7, the V gene TRBV6-5; D is possibly TRBD1 (5 bases). The CDR3 length is 14 residues. The V end lost 8 bases, the J end lost 0 bases, and 14 bases lay between the germline ends. In germline, CDR1 is MNHEY, CDR2 SVGAGI. In DNA form, the CDR3 reads TGTGCCAGCTCGCAGACAGTGGCCTCCTACGAGCAGTACTTC. Translating it yields CASSQTVASYEQYF.

The J gene is TRBJ1-2, the V gene TRBV18; D might be TRBD1 (6 bases). V shed 0 bases and J shed 6 bases, with 11 bases lying between them. This CDR3 is built from 14 residues. Germline V CDR1 and CDR2: KGHSH, LQKENI. The CDR3 protein is CASSPPIPGDGYTF. The CDR3 DNA sequence: TGTGCCAGCTCACCACCGATCCCAGGGGATGGCTACACCTTC. Filled out from reference TRBV18 and TRBJ1-2, the complete variable domain reads NAGVMQNPRHLVRRRGQEARLRCSPMKGHSHVYWYRQLPEEGLKFMVYLQKENIIDESGMPKERFSAEFPKEGPSILRIQQVVRGDSAAYFCASSPPIPGDGYTFGSGTRLTVV.

The chain recombines TRBV6-5 with TRBJ2-3; D is tentatively TRBD1 or TRBD2 (5 bases each). Germline V gene sequence: CDR1 MNHEY, CDR2 SVGAGI. This CDR3 is 16 amino acids long. The V end was cut by 0 bases, the J end by 3 bases, with 13 bases between. The CDR3 loop reads CASSYSGVTETDTQYF. As DNA, the CDR3 is TGTGCCAGCAGTTACTCGGGGGTTACGGAGACAGATACGCAGTATTTT.

V gene TRBV10-3 combines with J gene TRBJ1-2; D call uncertain. The V and J ends lost 2 bases and 8 bases respectively, with 12 bases between them. This CDR3 spans 13 amino acids. Germline CDR1 and CDR2: ENHRY and SYGVKD. The CDR3 nucleotides read TGTGCCATCAGTGAGCAAACAACGTGGGGCTACACCTTC. This sequence encodes CAISEQTTWGYTF.

The chain is built from TRBV7-2 and TRBJ1-5; D uncertain. Trimming took off 3 bases at V and 0 bases at J, with 9 bases between the two ends. The CDR3 is 15 amino acids. CDR1 is SGHTA, CDR2 FQGNSA, per germline. CDR3 bases: TGTGCCAGCAGCTTGTCACATAGTAGCAATCAGCCCCAGCATTTT. Translation: CASSLSHSSNQPQHF.

The chain uses TRBV7-3 and TRBJ2-1, with D possibly TRBD1 on 6 matching bases. The germline V and J ends were trimmed by 4 bases and 5 bases, with 9 bases remaining between them. Germline CDR1 reads SGHTA; CDR2 reads FQGTGA. This CDR3 comprises 13 residues. CDR3 sequence (DNA): TGTGCCAGCAGCTCGGACAGAAACAATGAGCAGTTCTTC. Amino acid sequence: CASSSDRNNEQFF.

The chain couples TRBV7-8 to TRBJ1-1; D is uncertain. The CDR3 is made up of 13 amino acids. Germline V gene lookup returns CDR1 SGHVS and CDR2 FQNEAQ. Between the trimmed V and J ends, which lost 8 bases and 4 bases, there was a span of 14 bases. The CDR3 nucleotides are TGTGCCAGCCAGCAAGGTAGGAGCACTGAAGCTTTCTTT. This translates into CASQQGRSTEAFF.

The chain is built from TRBV4-1 and TRBJ2-6, with 15 bases lining up with TRBD2. J gave up 1 base and V 2 bases, and 12 bases lay outside the gene matches. CDR1 is MGHRA and CDR2 is YSYEKL in the germline V gene. This CDR3 region has 22 residues. Here the CDR3 reads CASSQPPGLAGGLGSGANVLTF. The CDR3 DNA reads as TGCGCCAGCAGCCAACCTCCGGGACTAGCGGGAGGCCTCGGATCTGGGGCCAACGTCCTGACTTTC.

The chain is built from TRBV2 and TRBJ2-4, with no clear D. The CDR3 has 15 residues. V gave up 1 base and J gave up 3 bases, with 10 bases separating them. Germline lookup yields CDR1 SNHLY and CDR2 FYNNEI. CDR3 protein: CASSEDGGYKNIQYF. In nucleotides, the CDR3 is TGTGCCAGCAGTGAAGACGGTGGGTACAAAAACATTCAGTACTTC. The full variable domain, its missing parts supplied by reference TRBV2 and TRBJ2-4, is EPEVTQTPSHQVTQMGQEVILRCVPISNHLYFYWYRQILGQKVEFLVSFYNNEISEKSEIFDDQFSVERPDGSNFTLKIRSTKLEDSAMYFCASSEDGGYKNIQYFGAGTRLSVL.

Worth noting for this clone: Other DNA sequences in this specimen translate into the identical CDR3. The chain combines TRBV2 with TRBJ2-5, with 8 bases aligning to TRBD2. The germline gives CDR1 SNHLY, CDR2 FYNNEI. V dropped 6 bases and J dropped 2; count of bases not matched to a gene: 5. This CDR3 spans 14 amino acids. The chain's CDR3 is CASSDPGGQETQYF. The CDR3 DNA is TGTGCCAGCAGCGACCCGGGGGGGCAAGAGACCCAGTACTTC.

The V call is TRBV5-4, the J call TRBJ2-6; D possibly corresponds to TRBD1 (6 bases). The ends were cut back, 10 bases at V and 0 bases at J, with 8 bases in the middle. Germline V gene sequence: CDR1 SGHNT, CDR2 YYREEE (reference sequence). The CDR3 sequence is 13 residues long. CDR3 residues: CAGQSSGANVLTF. CDR3 DNA: TGTGCCGGACAGTCCTCTGGGGCCAACGTCCTGACTTTC.

CDR3: CASSELLGQGDYGYTF. DNA for the CDR3: TGTGCCAGCAGTGAATTGCTGGGACAGGGGGACTATGGCTACACCTTC. The V and J genes are TRBV6-1 and TRBJ1-2; 11 bases are shared with TRBD1. CDR1 is MNHNS, CDR2 SASEGT, per germline. With 2 bases clipped from V and 3 bases from J, the junction kept 5 bases outside the gene matches. CDR3 length equals 16 residues.

V is TRBV5-1 and J is TRBJ1-2; D gene uncertain. The V and J ends lost 4 bases and 0 bases respectively, with 13 bases between them. This CDR3 contains 15 residues. Looked up from germline, CDR1 is SGHRS and CDR2 is YFSETQ. The CDR3 DNA sequence: TGCGCCAGCAGCCCGGGTAGCGAAGCTAACTATGGCTACACCTTC. This encodes CASSPGSEANYGYTF.

The J gene is TRBJ1-6, the V gene TRBV10-3; D unclear. Trimming cost V 10 bases and J 5 bases, with 12 bases left between them. Germline loops: CDR1 ENHRY, CDR2 SYGVKD. CDR3 length: 13 amino acids. As DNA, the CDR3 is TGTGCCACCGTCGAGGTGGATAATTCACCCCTCCACTTT. Translation: CATVEVDNSPLHF.

This clone showed up just a few times. The chain uses TRBV7-9 and TRBJ2-5; 7 positions agree with TRBD1. The J segment lost 2 bases and the V segment lost 4 bases, leaving 4 bases of the junction unmatched. Per the germline V gene, CDR1 is SEHNR and CDR2 is FQNEAQ (reference sequence). The CDR3 runs to 14 residues. The CDR3 loop is CASSSGQVQETQYF. The DNA for the CDR3 is TGTGCCAGCAGCTCCGGACAGGTACAAGAGACCCAGTACTTC.

Here the CDR3 reads CASSLYGGRNEQYF. CDR3 sequence (DNA): TGTGCCAGCAGCTTGTACGGGGGCCGTAACGAGCAGTACTTC. The genes are TRBV7-2 and TRBJ2-7, with D possibly called TRBD1 or TRBD2 (6 bases each). Trimming shortened V by 3 bases and J by 5 bases, and 14 bases separated the two germline ends. CDR3 length: 14 residues. Per germline, CDR1 SGHTA and CDR2 FQGNSA.

This chain uses TRBV18 with TRBJ2-3, with 7 bases identical to TRBD1. The germline CDR1 and CDR2 sequences are KGHSH and LQKENI. Germline trimming cut 4 bases from V and 4 bases from J; bases unmatched to any gene: 5. CDR3 length: 14 residues. The DNA for the CDR3 is TGTGCCAGCTCACGGCAGGGGGATGCAGATACGCAGTATTTT. As protein: CASSRQGDADTQYF.

This chain joins TRBV10-3 and TRBJ2-1; no clear D. The germline V gene has CDR1 ENHRY and CDR2 SYGVKD. V gave up 6 bases and J gave up 6 bases, with 9 bases separating them. CDR3 length: 12 amino acids. CDR3 protein: CAISWGINEQFF. The CDR3 DNA follows: TGTGCCATCAGCTGGGGAATCAATGAGCAGTTCTTC.

The rearrangement uses TRBV9 and TRBJ2-6, with 8 nucleotides matching TRBD1. V trimming: 3 bases; J trimming: 0 bases; junction bases outside the gene matches: 5. The length of the CDR3 is 17 residues. Germline values: CDR1 SGDLS, CDR2 YYNGEE. In DNA, the CDR3 is TGTGCCAGCAGCGAAGGGACAGGTTTCTCTGGGGCCAACGTCCTGACTTTC. Its protein is CASSEGTGFSGANVLTF.

This clone was observed a single time. The CDR3 sequence: CASSDQGSPNTEAFF. The CDR3 nucleotides read TGTGCCAGCAGCGATCAGGGGTCTCCGAACACTGAAGCTTTCTTT. The J gene is TRBJ1-1, the V gene TRBV9, with D perhaps TRBD1 (6 bases). The V gene's germline CDR1 is SGDLS and CDR2 YYNGEE. The length of the CDR3 is 15 residues. Trimming took 3 bases from V and 1 from J, leaving 13 bases between them.

Remarks on this clone: Within the sample, other DNA sequences also encode this same CDR3. The chain joins TRBV10-1 to TRBJ2-5; 10 bases are a match to TRBD1. V shed 6 bases, J shed 4 bases, and the junction held 2 bases outside the gene matches. The CDR3 contains 13 residues. CDR1 is WNHNN, CDR2 SYGVQD, per germline (reference sequence). The CDR3 DNA reads as TGCGCCAGCAGCGGGGACAGGGGAGAGACCCAGTACTTC. Amino acid sequence: CASSGDRGETQYF.

The chain couples TRBV30 to TRBJ1-1; no firm D call. Germline V gene sequence: CDR1 GTSNPN, CDR2 SVGIG (reference sequence). CDR3 length: 15 residues. V was trimmed by 2 bases and J by 1 base, leaving 14 bases between them. The CDR3: CAWSRTDRGNTEAFF. CDR3 DNA: TGTGCCTGGAGTCGGACCGACCGAGGGAACACTGAAGCTTTCTTT.